A single sample is the source of the 26 T cell receptor beta chains below, sequenced in a study of T cell changes during pregnancy in multiple sclerosis. Repertoires were generated with immunoSEQ multiplex PCR, while TCRdb's copy carries only in-frame clones and drops some. The sample contains about 8,500 clones, around 90% of which appear only once. This specimen consisted of CD8+ T cells from peripheral blood mononuclear cells, obtained in the first trimester of pregnancy. The receptors stem from a female donor in good health, enrolled as a control in a pregnancy study.

The rearrangement joins TRBV11-3 to TRBJ2-7; possibly TRBD2 for D (5 bases). There are 12 residues in the CDR3. V lost 5 bases, J lost 5 bases, and 10 bases lay in between. Germline values: CDR1 SGHNT, CDR2 YENEEA. This CDR3 reads CASSTSGDEQYF. CDR3 in DNA: TGTGCCAGCAGCACTAGTGGGGACGAGCAGTACTTC. Using reference TRBV11-3 and TRBJ2-7 for the parts outside the CDR3, the full variable domain is EAGVVQSPRYKIIEKKQPVAFWCNPISGHNTLYWYLQNLGQGPELLIRYENEEAVDDSQLPKDRFSAERLKGVDSTLKIQPAELGDSAVYLCASSTSGDEQYFGPGTRLTVT.

This chain connects TRBV2 to TRBJ2-5; the D is unclear. The ends were cut back, 2 bases at V and 5 bases at J, with 12 bases in the middle. The CDR3 length is 14 residues. The germline CDR1 and CDR2 sequences are SNHLY and FYNNEI. In nucleotides, the CDR3 is TGTGCCAGCAGTGAAAGGAAGACACGGGAGACCCAGTACTTC. Protein: CASSERKTRETQYF.

This chain connects TRBV20-1 to TRBJ1-1; D remains unclear. The CDR3 spans 10 residues. Germline CDR1 and CDR2: DFQATT and SNEGSKA (reference sequence). Deletions cut 8 bases from V and 7 bases from J, with 11 bases between. The CDR3 loop reads CSLLRGEAFF. CDR3 nucleotide sequence: TGCAGTCTATTGCGAGGTGAAGCTTTCTTT.

The V gene is TRBV29-1, the J gene TRBJ2-1; 10 positions match TRBD2. With V trimmed by 4 bases and J by 6 bases, 12 bases remained unmatched. The CDR3 spans 16 residues. The germline V gene has CDR1 SQVTM and CDR2 ANQGSEA. CDR3 protein: CSVGGPFGTSANEQFF. In DNA, the CDR3 is TGCAGCGTTGGTGGTCCGTTTGGGACTAGCGCCAATGAGCAGTTCTTC.

The chain recombines TRBV6-6 with TRBJ2-1; 12 nucleotides match TRBD2. V shed 2 bases and J 8 bases; nucleotides not matched to a gene: 7. Germline values: CDR1 MNHNY, CDR2 SVGAGI (reference sequence). The CDR3 is 16 amino acids. The CDR3 spells CASSYARLAGAHEQFF. CDR3 in DNA: TGTGCCAGCAGTTACGCGCGACTAGCGGGAGCACATGAGCAGTTCTTC.

The chain uses TRBV11-3 and TRBJ2-1, with TRBD2 as a possible D gene (7 bases). Per germline, CDR1 SGHNT and CDR2 YENEEA. The CDR3 runs to 16 residues. V was cut by 1 base and J by 1 base, with 11 bases left in between. The CDR3 sequence: CASSLGGGESYNEQFF. The CDR3 region has the DNA TGTGCCAGCAGCTTAGGGGGGGGCGAATCCTACAATGAGCAGTTCTTC.

This rearrangement joins TRBV5-4 to TRBJ1-5; a possible D gene is TRBD1 (5 bases). The V gene's germline CDR1 is SGHNT and CDR2 YYREEE (reference sequence). Trimming took off 2 bases at V and 2 bases at J, with 14 bases between the two ends. The CDR3 sequence is 16 residues long. CDR3 nucleotides: TGTGCCAGCAGCTTTGGAGGGGTTCTTGGCAATCAGCCCCAGCATTTT. The encoded protein is CASSFGGVLGNQPQHF.

This sequence joins TRBV6-5 and TRBJ2-3, with 9 bases fitting TRBD2. V lost 5 bases to trimming and J lost 5 bases; unmatched junction nucleotides: 8. Germline-derived CDR1 and CDR2 are MNHEY and SVGAGI. CDR3 length: 15 amino acids. Here the CDR3 reads CASSLLAGEIDTQYF. The CDR3 nucleotides read TGTGCCAGCAGTCTATTAGCGGGAGAGATAGATACGCAGTATTTT.

V is TRBV19 and J is TRBJ1-2; D gene ambiguous. The CDR3 has 16 amino acids. V shed 0 bases and J shed 4 bases, with 15 bases lying between them. Germline V gene data show CDR1 as LNHDA and CDR2 as SQIVND (reference sequence). The CDR3 coding sequence is TGTGCCAGTAGTATAGATATCTACTCAACGGGCTATGGCTACACCTTC. Protein: CASSIDIYSTGYGYTF.

CDR3 in DNA: TGTGCCAGCAGCTTAGGCCAGGGTGGGGGCTCAGATACGCAGTATTTT. Translated: CASSLGQGGGSDTQYF. J is TRBJ2-3 and V is TRBV13, with a tentative D call TRBD1 (6 bases). The CDR3 consists of 16 residues. The V gene's germline CDR1 is PRHDT and CDR2 FYEKMQ (reference sequence). Trimming left V 0 bases short and J 4 bases short, with 14 bases between. Full variable domain (rest looked up from reference TRBV13 and TRBJ2-3): AAGVIQSPRHLIKEKRETATLKCYPIPRHDTVYWYQQGPGQDPQFLISFYEKMQSDKGSIPDRFSAQQFSDYHSELNMSSLELGDSALYFCASSLGQGGGSDTQYFGPGTRLTVL.

This chain uses TRBV4-2 with TRBJ1-1; D unclear. CDR1 is LGHNA and CDR2 is YNFKEQ in the germline V gene. The CDR3 is made up of 14 amino acids. V was cut by 2 bases and J by 4 bases, with 11 bases left in between. In DNA, the CDR3 is TGTGCCAGCAGCCAACCTAGCACGGCCACTGAAGCTTTCTTT. Residues: CASSQPSTATEAFF.

This clone was recorded once. The CDR3 DNA reads as TGTGCCAGTAGTATTGCTAGCGGGAGTTCCTACAATGAGCAGTTCTTC. Its translation: CASSIASGSSYNEQFF. The chain links TRBV19 to TRBJ2-1; TRBD2 aligns across 10 bases. CDR1 is LNHDA and CDR2 is SQIVND in the germline V gene (reference sequence). This CDR3 spans 16 amino acids. With V trimmed by 3 bases and J by 1 base, 3 bases remained unmatched.

The chain couples TRBV2 to TRBJ2-1; 7 bases align to TRBD2. The CDR3 sequence is 15 residues long. CDR1 and CDR2 from the germline V gene are SNHLY and FYNNEI. The V segment lost 6 bases and the J segment 8 bases; nucleotides outside the gene matches: 13. The CDR3 coding sequence is TGTGCCAGCAGCGACCAAGCGGGACTCCAGGATGAGCAGTTCTTC. Encoded protein: CASSDQAGLQDEQFF.

The rearrangement uses TRBV15 and TRBJ2-1; TRBD1 agrees at 7 bases. Germline assignment: CDR1 LNHNV and CDR2 YYDKDF (reference sequence). The CDR3 is 13 residues long. The V gene end was trimmed by 9 bases and the J gene end by 5 bases; junction bases not matched to a gene: 7. CDR3 residues: CATRGTENNEQFF. In DNA form, the CDR3 reads TGTGCCACTAGGGGGACAGAAAACAATGAGCAGTTCTTC.

The CDR3 loop is CASSWGESYEQYF. CDR3 DNA sequence: TGCGCCAGCAGCTGGGGGGAGAGCTACGAGCAGTACTTC. J is TRBJ2-7 and V is TRBV5-1; TRBD2 might be the D (6 bases). Germline V gene data show CDR1 as SGHRS and CDR2 as YFSETQ. CDR3 length equals 13 residues. The V end was cut by 3 bases, the J end by 3 bases, with 10 bases between.

The gene calls are TRBV7-8 and TRBJ2-3; the D gene is possibly TRBD1 (6 bases). Germline values: CDR1 SGHVS, CDR2 FQNEAQ. The CDR3 contains 15 residues. Trimming pared 1 base from V and 2 bases from J, leaving 10 bases between. In DNA form, the CDR3 reads TGTGCCAGCAGCTTAGGGGACACGTCCACAGATACGCAGTATTTT. It encodes CASSLGDTSTDTQYF. The full variable domain, rest sourced from reference TRBV7-8 and TRBJ2-3, is GAGVSQSPRYKVAKRGQDVALRCDPISGHVSLFWYQQALGQGPEFLTYFQNEAQLDKSGLPSDRFFAERPEGSVSTLKIQRTQQEDSAVYLCASSLGDTSTDTQYFGPGTRLTVL.

The V and J genes are TRBV29-1 and TRBJ1-1, with 8 bases aligning to TRBD1. Germline V CDR1 and CDR2: SQVTM, ANQGSEA. The CDR3 length is 13 residues. After removal of 7 bases from V and 4 bases from J, the junction contained 8 bases not matched to a gene. CDR3 in amino acids: CSGTDRVGTEAFF. DNA of the CDR3: TGCAGCGGGACGGACAGGGTCGGCACTGAAGCTTTCTTT.

V is TRBV27 and J is TRBJ2-7, with 7 nucleotides matching TRBD2. V lost 11 bases, J lost 2 bases, and 6 bases stayed unmatched. Germline lookup yields CDR1 MNHEY and CDR2 SMNVEV (reference sequence). The CDR3 length is 12 residues. The CDR3 loop reads CAVGSGAYEQYF. The CDR3 bases are TGTGCCGTAGGGAGCGGGGCCTACGAGCAGTACTTC.

The genes are TRBV4-1 and TRBJ2-7; TRBD1 matches at 9 bases. This CDR3 region has 16 residues. From germline, CDR1 is MGHRA and CDR2 YSYEKL. Unmatched junction bases numbered 6, after V lost 3 bases and J lost 0 bases. Here the CDR3 reads CASSHGTGGPSYEQYF. Written as DNA, the CDR3 is TGCGCCAGCAGCCATGGTACAGGGGGCCCCTCCTACGAGCAGTACTTC.

This clone was seen a single time. The gene calls are TRBV15 and TRBJ2-7; tentatively, D is TRBD2 (5 bases). The germline gives CDR1 LNHNV, CDR2 YYDKDF (reference sequence). This CDR3 comprises 16 residues. Trimming removed 0 bases from V and 6 bases from J, with 18 bases in between. Here the CDR3 reads CATSREDSEGSAEQYF. The CDR3 DNA reads as TGTGCCACCAGCAGAGAGGACTCCGAGGGATCGGCCGAGCAGTACTTC.

The chain couples TRBV5-8 to TRBJ2-7, with 12 bases that match TRBD2. V was pared by 0 bases and J by 5 bases, with 0 bases of the junction left unmatched. Germline lookup yields CDR1 SGHTS and CDR2 YDEGEE. CDR3 length equals 14 residues. CDR3 nucleotides: TGTGCCAGCAGCTTGGGACTAGCGGGAGACGAGCAGTACTTC. This gives the protein CASSLGLAGDEQYF.

This clone was found a few times. The V and J genes are TRBV2 and TRBJ1-2; TRBD1 agrees at 8 bases. With V trimmed by 6 bases and J by 6 bases, 9 bases remained unmatched. The CDR3 contains 14 residues. Germline V gene lookup returns CDR1 SNHLY and CDR2 FYNNEI. This chain's CDR3 is CASSPMDRADGYTF. CDR3 sequence (DNA): TGTGCCAGCAGCCCTATGGACAGGGCTGATGGCTACACCTTC.

The chain carries TRBV15 and TRBJ2-3, with 9 bases lining up with TRBD1. The germline CDR1 and CDR2 sequences are LNHNV and YYDKDF (reference sequence). The CDR3 covers 15 residues. V gave up 5 bases and J gave up 3 bases; unmatched junction bases: 6. CDR3 in DNA: TGTGCCACCAGCCCCCGGGACAGGGAAACAGATACGCAGTATTTT. It is translated as CATSPRDRETDTQYF. Using reference TRBV15 and TRBJ2-3 for the parts outside the CDR3, the full variable domain is DAMVIQNPRYQVTQFGKPVTLSCSQTLNHNVMYWYQQKSSQAPKLLFHYYDKDFNNEADTPDNFQSRRPNTSFCFLDIRSPGLGDTAMYLCATSPRDRETDTQYFGPGTRLTVL.

This rearrangement joins TRBV7-9 to TRBJ2-1; D perhaps matches TRBD2 (6 bases). The CDR3 totals 14 residues. The germline V gene has CDR1 SEHNR and CDR2 FQNEAQ (reference sequence). V shed 4 bases and J shed 8 bases, with 15 bases lying between them. In DNA, the CDR3 is TGTGCCAGCAGCTCCCCGGGACTTCAAGATGAGCAGTTCTTC. Amino acids: CASSSPGLQDEQFF.

V and J are TRBV13 and TRBJ2-7; D is undetermined. Germline CDR1 PRHDT, CDR2 FYEKMQ (reference sequence). V lost 5 bases and J lost 2, with 7 bases in between. The length of the CDR3 is 12 residues. The DNA of the CDR3 is TGTGCCAGCAGCGTCACACCCTACGAGCAGTACTTC. It is translated as CASSVTPYEQYF.

The V call is TRBV7-8, the J call TRBJ2-5; 14 bases match TRBD2. V lost 5 bases, J lost 5 bases, and 7 bases stayed unmatched. Germline V gene sequence: CDR1 SGHVS, CDR2 FQNEAQ. This CDR3 comprises 16 residues. CDR3 nucleotide sequence: TGTGCCAGCAGCGGCAGACTAGCGGGAGGGCCTGAGACCCAGTACTTC. Amino acid sequence: CASSGRLAGGPETQYF. The full variable domain, rest sourced from reference TRBV7-8 and TRBJ2-5, is GAGVSQSPRYKVAKRGQDVALRCDPISGHVSLFWYQQALGQGPEFLTYFQNEAQLDKSGLPSDRFFAERPEGSVSTLKIQRTQQEDSAVYLCASSGRLAGGPETQYFGPGTRLLVL.